Sequencing of this T cell receptor (beta chain) was carried out in a study of blood T cells in healthy people across ages. Regarding the study as a whole: In long-lived donors, naive CD4+ cell counts and diversity exceeded those of aged donors.

This clonotype came up a few times. Its antigen is as yet unknown. Looked up from germline, CDR1 is DFQATT and CDR2 is SNEGSKA (reference sequence). Trimming removed 0 bases from V and 2 bases from J, with 10 bases in between. The CDR3 consists of 14 residues. A second PCR of roughly 6 to 12 cycles used a sample-barcoded 5' primer and a J-beta primer mix. TCRdb independently ran MiXCR on the 5' RACE reads; one entry per CDR3 protein. The table includes 1.5 million to 2 million distinct CDR3 sequences, approximately 39% detected once. The V call is TRBV20-1, the J call TRBJ2-5, with D uncertain. This clonotype was obtained from a human donor in good health. Sequencing was performed on blood. CDR3 DNA sequence: TGCAGTGCTAGAGATCTAGTGACACAAGAGACCCAGTACTTC. Translated, it gives CSARDLVTQETQYF.